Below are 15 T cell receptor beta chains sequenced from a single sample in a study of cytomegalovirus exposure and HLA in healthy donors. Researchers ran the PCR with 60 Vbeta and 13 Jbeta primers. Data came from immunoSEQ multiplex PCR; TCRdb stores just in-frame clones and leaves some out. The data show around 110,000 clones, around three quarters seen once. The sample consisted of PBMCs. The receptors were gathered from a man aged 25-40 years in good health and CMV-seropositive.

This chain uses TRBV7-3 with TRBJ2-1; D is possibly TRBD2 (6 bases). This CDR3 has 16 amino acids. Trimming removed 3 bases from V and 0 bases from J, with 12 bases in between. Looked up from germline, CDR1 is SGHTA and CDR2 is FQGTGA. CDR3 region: CASSLGGYSSYNEQFF. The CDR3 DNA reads TGTGCCAGCAGCTTGGGGGGTTACAGCTCCTACAATGAGCAGTTCTTC.

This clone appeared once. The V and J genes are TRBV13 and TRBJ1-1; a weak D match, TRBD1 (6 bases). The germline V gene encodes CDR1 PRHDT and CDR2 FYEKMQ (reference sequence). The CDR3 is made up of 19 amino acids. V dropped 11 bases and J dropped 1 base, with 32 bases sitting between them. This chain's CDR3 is CAVRGVFTGTSFTNTEAFF. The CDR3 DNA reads TGTGCCGTTAGGGGTGTCTTTACCGGGACAAGTTTTACGAACACTGAAGCTTTCTTT.

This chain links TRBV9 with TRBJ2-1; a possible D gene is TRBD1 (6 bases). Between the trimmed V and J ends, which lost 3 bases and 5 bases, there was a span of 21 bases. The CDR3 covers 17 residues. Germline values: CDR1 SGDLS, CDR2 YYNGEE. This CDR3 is CASSGGGGLERNNEQFF. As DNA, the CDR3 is TGTGCCAGCAGCGGGGGTGGGGGCTTGGAAAGGAACAATGAGCAGTTCTTC.

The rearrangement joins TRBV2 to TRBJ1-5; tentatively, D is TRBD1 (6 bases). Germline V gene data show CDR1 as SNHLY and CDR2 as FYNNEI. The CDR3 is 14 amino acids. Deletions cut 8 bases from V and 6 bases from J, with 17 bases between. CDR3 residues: CASSKGGDGQPQHF. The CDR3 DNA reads TGTGCCAGCTCGAAGGGGGGGGACGGTCAGCCCCAGCATTTT.

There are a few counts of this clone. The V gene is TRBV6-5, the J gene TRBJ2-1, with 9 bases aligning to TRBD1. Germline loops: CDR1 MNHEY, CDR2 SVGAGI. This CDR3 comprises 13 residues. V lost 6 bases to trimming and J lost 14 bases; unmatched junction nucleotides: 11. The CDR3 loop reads CASRDTGGLFEFF. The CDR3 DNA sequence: TGTGCCAGCAGAGATACAGGGGGCTTATTCGAGTTCTTC.

CDR3 DNA: TGTGTCGCGATGGGGACAGGGGGTTCCGAGCAGTACTTC. Protein product: CVAMGTGGSEQYF. The chain combines TRBV28 with TRBJ2-7; 11 bases align to TRBD1. The CDR3 spans 13 residues. Germline-derived CDR1 and CDR2 are MDHEN and SYDVKM.

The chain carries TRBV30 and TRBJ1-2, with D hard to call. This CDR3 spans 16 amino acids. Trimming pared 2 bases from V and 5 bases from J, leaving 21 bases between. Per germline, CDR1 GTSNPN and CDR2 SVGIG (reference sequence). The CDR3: CAWSRPFPTRGYGYTF. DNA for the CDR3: TGTGCCTGGAGTCGACCGTTTCCGACCCGAGGATATGGCTACACCTTC.

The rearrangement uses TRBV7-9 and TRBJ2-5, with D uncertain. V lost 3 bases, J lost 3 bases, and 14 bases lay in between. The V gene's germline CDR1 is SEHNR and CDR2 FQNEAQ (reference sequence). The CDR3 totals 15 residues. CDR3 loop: CASSFMGSREETQYF. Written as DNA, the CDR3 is TGTGCCAGCAGCTTCATGGGCAGCAGAGAAGAGACCCAGTACTTC.

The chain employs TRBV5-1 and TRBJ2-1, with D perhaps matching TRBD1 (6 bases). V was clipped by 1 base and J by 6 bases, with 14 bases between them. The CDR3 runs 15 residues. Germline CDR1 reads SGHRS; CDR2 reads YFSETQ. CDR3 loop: CASSLLGTRINEQFF. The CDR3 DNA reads TGCGCCAGCAGCTTGCTTGGGACACGAATCAATGAGCAGTTCTTC. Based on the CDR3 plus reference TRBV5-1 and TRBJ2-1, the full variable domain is KAGVTQTPRYLIKTRGQQVTLSCSPISGHRSVSWYQQTPGQGLQFLFEYFSETQRNKGNFPGRFSGRQFSNSRSEMNVSTLELGDSALYLCASSLLGTRINEQFFGPGTRLTVL.

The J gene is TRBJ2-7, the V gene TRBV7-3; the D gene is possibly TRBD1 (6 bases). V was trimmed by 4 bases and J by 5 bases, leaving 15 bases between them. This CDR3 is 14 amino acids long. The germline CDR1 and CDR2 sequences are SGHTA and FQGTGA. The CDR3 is CASSSLGTYNEQYF. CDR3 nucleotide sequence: TGTGCCAGCAGCTCCCTCGGGACATATAACGAGCAGTACTTC.

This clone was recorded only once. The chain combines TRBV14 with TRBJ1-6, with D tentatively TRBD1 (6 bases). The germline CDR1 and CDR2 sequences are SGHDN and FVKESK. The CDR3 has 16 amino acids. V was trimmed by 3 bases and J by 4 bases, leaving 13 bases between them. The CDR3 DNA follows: TGTGCCAGCAGCCACGGACAGTTGATATATAATTCACCCCTCCACTTT. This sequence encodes CASSHGQLIYNSPLHF.

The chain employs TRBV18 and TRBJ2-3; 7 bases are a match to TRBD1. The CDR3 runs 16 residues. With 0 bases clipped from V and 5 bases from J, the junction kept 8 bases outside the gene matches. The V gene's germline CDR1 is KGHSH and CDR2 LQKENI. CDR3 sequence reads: CASSPPRTGPEDTQYF. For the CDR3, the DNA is TGTGCCAGCTCACCACCCCGGACAGGCCCCGAAGATACGCAGTATTTT.

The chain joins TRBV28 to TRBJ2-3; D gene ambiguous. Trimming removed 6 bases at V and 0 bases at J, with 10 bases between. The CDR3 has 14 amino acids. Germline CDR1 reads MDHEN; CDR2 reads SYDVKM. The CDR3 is CASSDTSSTDTQYF. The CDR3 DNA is TGTGCCAGCAGCGACACATCTAGCACAGATACGCAGTATTTT.

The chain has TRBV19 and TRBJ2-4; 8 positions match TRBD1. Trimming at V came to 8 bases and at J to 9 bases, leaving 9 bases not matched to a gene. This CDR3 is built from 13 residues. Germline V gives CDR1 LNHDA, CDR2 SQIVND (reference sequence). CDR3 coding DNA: TGTGCCAGTCAACAGGGGGAGGCATCCATTCAGTACTTC. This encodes CASQQGEASIQYF.

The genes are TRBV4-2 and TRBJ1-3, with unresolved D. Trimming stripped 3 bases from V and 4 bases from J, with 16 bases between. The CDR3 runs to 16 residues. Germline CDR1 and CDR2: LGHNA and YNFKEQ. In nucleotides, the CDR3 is TGTGCCAGCAGCCACTCTTACCGGGGAGCCGGAAACACCATATATTTT. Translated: CASSHSYRGAGNTIYF.